This T cell receptor beta chain derives from a study of long-term antiretroviral therapy in people with HIV. Broader study findings: CDR3 lengths in HIV samples spanned a narrower range than controls. Blood collection from the mid-2000s to the late 2010s possibly occurred under older ART regimens. The study found that diversity rose after ART but stayed below transplant donor controls.

They ran version v3.0 of the immunoSEQ assay at survey level. TCRdb's table, derived via immunoSEQ multiplex PCR, lists solely in-frame clones and lacks some. Counted here are roughly 28,000 clones, around 83% occurring once; the ten biggest clones make up approximately 15%. Comment on this clone: The antigen remains unidentified.

Sequencing was performed on unsorted PBMCs, taken 2.9 years after starting antiretroviral therapy. The source is a man aged 45-65 years with HIV.

CDR3 in amino acids: CASSLGNTNANYGYTF. DNA for the CDR3: TGTGCCAGCAGCTTGGGCAACACCAACGCTAACTATGGCTACACCTTC. The V and J genes are TRBV5-4 and TRBJ1-2, with D unresolved. CDR3 length equals 16 residues. V was cut by 0 bases and J by 0 bases, with 12 bases left in between. Germline V CDR1 and CDR2: SGHNT, YYREEE (reference sequence).